The entry below gives a single T cell receptor beta chain sequence along with its context. The CDR3 runs 17 residues. J gave up 5 bases and V 1 base, and 10 bases lay outside the gene matches. Germline values: CDR1 SSHAT, CDR2 FNYEAQ (reference sequence). This sample was included in a study of cytomegalovirus exposure and HLA in healthy donors. This table comes from immunoSEQ multiplex PCR, and its TCRdb copy is limited to in-frame clones, with some not included. This table has tens of thousands of clones, roughly 85% appearing once. The sample taken for sequencing was PBMCs. This sequence was found in a man aged 18 to 30 in good health and CMV-seropositive. V is TRBV7-7 and J is TRBJ2-5, with TRBD2 matching 10 bases. The CDR3 DNA follows: TGTGCCAGCAGCTTAGTACGCATAGCGGGAGGAGTGGAGACCCAGTACTTC. Its translation: CASSLVRIAGGVETQYF.